A single sample gave rise to the 30 T cell receptor beta chains below, sequenced in a study of blood T cell repertoires in COVID-19 (TCRdb year 2020). The method was the immunoSEQ multiplex PCR assay. Imported from immuneACCESS, the table was reduced by TCRdb to in-frame sequences with V and J called. These copies leave out some clones; in studies compared against another copy, an unresolved V gene accounts for under half, and the cause of the remainder is not known. For this sample there are about 180,000 clones; roughly nine tenths appear just once. The leading ten clones occupy about 1.9% of the sample. The sequenced material came from peripheral blood. Source of these receptors: a man younger than 30 who had recovered from COVID-19.

This clone showed up just once. CDR3 nucleotides: TGTGCCAGCACCAGGACAGGGAACACCGGGGAGCTGTTTTTT. It yields the protein CASTRTGNTGELFF. The V and J genes are TRBV5-6 and TRBJ2-2; 7 positions agree with TRBD1. This CDR3 is 14 amino acids long. V lost 6 bases, J lost 1 base, and 3 bases stayed unmatched. The germline CDR1 and CDR2 sequences are SGHDT and YYEEEE.

The genes are TRBV7-6 and TRBJ2-7, with a tentative D call TRBD2 (6 bases). The CDR3 has 16 amino acids. V lost 1 base to trimming and J lost 7 bases, with 20 bases between them. Germline lookup yields CDR1 SGHVS and CDR2 FNYEAQ. The CDR3 sequence: CASSLVPGTPSWEQYF. The CDR3 nucleotides are TGTGCCAGCAGCTTAGTCCCTGGGACTCCCTCTTGGGAGCAGTACTTC.

The rearrangement joins TRBV2 to TRBJ1-1, with D maybe TRBD1 (5 bases). Looked up from germline, CDR1 is SNHLY and CDR2 is FYNNEI. The CDR3 is 14 residues long. The V and J ends lost 2 bases and 1 base respectively, with 8 bases between them. Here the CDR3 reads CASSENTGNTEAFF. The CDR3 bases are TGTGCCAGCAGTGAAAATACAGGGAACACTGAAGCTTTCTTT.

The chain carries TRBV10-2 and TRBJ2-5; 12 bases match TRBD2. Germline V CDR1 and CDR2: WSHSY, SAAADI. The CDR3 runs 17 residues. V dropped 2 bases and J dropped 3; count of bases not matched to a gene: 7. DNA for the CDR3: TGCGCCAGCAGTGAGGGACTAGCGGGAAAGCAAGAAGAGACCCAGTACTTC. Its protein is CASSEGLAGKQEETQYF.

V is TRBV28 and J is TRBJ2-7, with 7 bases matching TRBD2. Germline CDR1 reads MDHEN; CDR2 reads SYDVKM. The V segment lost 2 bases and the J segment 5 bases; nucleotides outside the gene matches: 6. The CDR3 runs to 14 residues. DNA for the CDR3: TGTGCCAGCAGTTTAGGGGGGGGAGTTCACGAGCAGTACTTC. This sequence encodes CASSLGGGVHEQYF.

V is TRBV10-3 and J is TRBJ2-7; tentative D call: TRBD1 (5 bases). The CDR3 is 15 amino acids. Germline CDR1 ENHRY, CDR2 SYGVKD. V lost 0 bases and J lost 2, with 11 bases in between. The DNA of the CDR3 is TGTGCCATCAGTGAGTCGATGGGGCTTACCTACGAGCAGTACTTC. It is translated as CAISESMGLTYEQYF.

The chain joins TRBV6-5 to TRBJ2-1; the match to TRBD1 covers 7 bases. V gave up 6 bases and J gave up 3 bases; unmatched junction bases: 2. The length of the CDR3 is 13 residues. The germline gives CDR1 MNHEY, CDR2 SVGAGI. In nucleotides, the CDR3 is TGTGCCAGCAGGACAGGGATCTACAATGAGCAGTTCTTC. Residues: CASRTGIYNEQFF.

The chain joins TRBV4-3 to TRBJ2-1; D is unresolved. Per the germline V gene, CDR1 is LGHNA and CDR2 is YSLEER. V lost 1 base, J lost 0 bases, and 4 bases lay in between. This CDR3 is built from 14 residues. CDR3 amino acids: CASSQGSSYNEQFF. CDR3 DNA sequence: TGCGCCAGCAGCCAAGGGAGCTCCTACAATGAGCAGTTCTTC.

This clone has only a few counts. CDR3 nucleotides: TGTGCCAGCAATAGAGTGAACACTGAAGCTTTCTTT. Its protein product is CASNRVNTEAFF. The chain links TRBV2 to TRBJ1-1; D remains unclear. Trimming shortened V by 7 bases and J by 0 bases, and 6 bases separated the two germline ends. CDR3 length equals 12 residues. The V gene's germline CDR1 is SNHLY and CDR2 FYNNEI.

This clone has more than one count but fewer than ten. The chain employs TRBV6-4 and TRBJ2-2; TRBD1 might be the D (7 bases). Germline loops: CDR1 MRHNA, CDR2 SNTAGT. Trimming pared 8 bases from V and 6 bases from J, leaving 16 bases between. The CDR3 has 14 residues. CDR3 bases: TGTGCCAGCTCGCGAGACAGGGAGGCCGGGGAGCTGTTTTTT. Protein: CASSRDREAGELFF.

CDR3 loop: CASSQMASGRCEQYF. Here the CDR3 DNA reads TGTGCCAGCAGCCAAATGGCTAGCGGGAGGTGCGAGCAGTACTTC. V is TRBV6-5 and J is TRBJ2-7, with 11 positions matching TRBD2. There are 15 residues in the CDR3. The germline V gene has CDR1 MNHEY and CDR2 SVGAGI. Trimming took 6 bases from V and 6 from J; bases not matched to a gene: 10.

The chain is built from TRBV24-1 and TRBJ2-5, with 7 bases matching TRBD1. CDR1 is KGHDR and CDR2 is SFDVKD in the germline V gene. The CDR3 runs to 15 residues. V lost 3 bases to trimming and J lost 5 bases; unmatched junction nucleotides: 8. This chain's CDR3 is CATSDNLDRWETQYF. CDR3 DNA: TGTGCCACCAGTGATAACCTGGACAGGTGGGAGACCCAGTACTTC.

This clone was picked up one time. The chain couples TRBV6-2 or TRBV6-3 to TRBJ2-7; TRBD2 aligns across 14 bases. This CDR3 has 16 residues. The J segment lost 6 bases and the V segment lost 6 bases, leaving 10 bases of the junction unmatched. Germline CDR1 reads MNHEY; CDR2 reads SVGEGT. The CDR3, as DNA: TGTGCCAGCAGCCGACCGGGGACTAGCGGGAGTAGCGAGCAGTACTTC. Translation gives CASSRPGTSGSSEQYF.

The genes are TRBV5-1 and TRBJ1-5, with a tentative D call TRBD1 (5 bases). Per germline, CDR1 SGHRS and CDR2 YFSETQ. V dropped 0 bases and J dropped 2 bases, with 9 bases sitting between them. CDR3 length: 15 residues. CDR3 in amino acids: CASSLDIQGNQPQHF. CDR3 coding DNA: TGCGCCAGCAGCTTGGATATACAGGGCAATCAGCCCCAGCATTTT.

CDR3 loop: CAISATSGSETQYF. CDR3 in DNA: TGTGCCATCAGTGCGACTAGCGGGAGTGAGACCCAGTACTTC. The chain recombines TRBV10-3 with TRBJ2-5; 12 bases line up with TRBD2. The CDR3 has 14 amino acids. The V and J ends lost 4 bases and 5 bases, in that order; junction bases with no gene match: 2. The germline V gene has CDR1 ENHRY and CDR2 SYGVKD.

The chain recombines TRBV4-3 with TRBJ2-7, with D possibly TRBD2 on 5 matching bases. The V end was cut by 4 bases, the J end by 3 bases, with 13 bases between. From germline, CDR1 is LGHNA and CDR2 YSLEER. This CDR3 is built from 14 residues. The CDR3 loop reads CASSREPEGYEQYF. The CDR3 DNA reads as TGCGCCAGCAGCCGGGAGCCTGAGGGCTACGAGCAGTACTTC.

The genes are TRBV7-9 and TRBJ1-1, with D perhaps matching TRBD1 (5 bases). This CDR3 region has 14 residues. Trimming took 1 base from V and 4 from J, leaving 10 bases between them. CDR1 and CDR2 (germline): SEHNR, FQNEAQ (reference sequence). This CDR3 is CASSLVDSGTEAFF. In DNA form, the CDR3 reads TGTGCCAGCAGCTTAGTTGACAGTGGCACTGAAGCTTTCTTT.

The V and J genes are TRBV13 and TRBJ2-7; 7 bases are a match to TRBD1. The CDR3 has 15 amino acids. J lost 0 bases, V lost 4 bases, and 6 bases had no gene match. Germline V CDR1 and CDR2: PRHDT, FYEKMQ (reference sequence). CDR3 sequence reads: CASSSRQGNSYEQYF. CDR3 DNA sequence: TGTGCCAGCAGCTCGCGACAGGGCAACTCCTACGAGCAGTACTTC.

The rearrangement uses TRBV2 and TRBJ2-5, with D perhaps matching TRBD1 (5 bases). Germline lookup yields CDR1 SNHLY and CDR2 FYNNEI. This CDR3 region has 16 residues. V lost 7 bases and J 3 bases, leaving 21 bases between the germline ends. The CDR3 sequence is CASINFAWVDKETQYF. The CDR3 DNA reads as TGTGCCAGCATCAACTTCGCTTGGGTGGACAAAGAGACCCAGTACTTC. The full variable domain, with the rest looked up from reference TRBV2 and TRBJ2-5, is EPEVTQTPSHQVTQMGQEVILRCVPISNHLYFYWYRQILGQKVEFLVSFYNNEISEKSEIFDDQFSVERPDGSNFTLKIRSTKLEDSAMYFCASINFAWVDKETQYFGPGTRLLVL.

The rearrangement uses TRBV13 and TRBJ2-7; tentative D call: TRBD2 (6 bases). Germline CDR1 reads PRHDT; CDR2 reads FYEKMQ (reference sequence). The CDR3 contains 14 residues. The V gene lost 0 bases and the J gene lost 2 bases, with 8 bases spanning the gap. The CDR3: CASSLGGRTYEQYF. As DNA, the CDR3 is TGTGCCAGCAGCTTAGGAGGGAGGACCTACGAGCAGTACTTC.

The V call is TRBV3-1 (or the pseudogene TRBV3-2), the J call TRBJ1-2; TRBD1 is a possible D gene (6 bases). V lost 4 bases and J 2 bases, leaving 14 bases between the germline ends. Germline CDR1 is LGHDT and CDR2 is YNNKEL (reference sequence). The CDR3 runs 15 residues. CDR3 DNA: TGTGCCAGCAGCCCCCTCGCAGGGGCAAACTATGGCTACACCTTC. Translated, it gives CASSPLAGANYGYTF.

The DNA of the CDR3 is TGTGCCAGCAGCGCCCGCCCAGACGGGACAGGTCAAGAGCAGTACTTC. Translation gives CASSARPDGTGQEQYF. The genes are TRBV9 and TRBJ2-7; 8 bases agree with TRBD1. The CDR3 totals 16 residues. Germline V gene data show CDR1 as SGDLS and CDR2 as YYNGEE. V was pared by 3 bases and J by 7 bases, with 15 bases of the junction left unmatched.

The V gene is TRBV4-1, the J gene TRBJ2-7; 7 bases line up with TRBD2. The CDR3 consists of 16 residues. Germline values: CDR1 MGHRA, CDR2 YSYEKL. V was clipped by 1 base and J by 1 base; unmatched bases: 7. CDR3 sequence reads: CASSQVGHGGSYEQYF. The CDR3 DNA sequence: TGCGCCAGCAGCCAAGTAGGGCACGGGGGGTCCTACGAGCAGTACTTC.

The chain is built from TRBV10-3 and TRBJ2-5, with D perhaps TRBD2 (7 bases). V dropped 3 bases and J dropped 3 bases, with 17 bases sitting between them. The CDR3 runs 16 residues. CDR1 and CDR2 from the germline V gene are ENHRY and SYGVKD. The CDR3 bases are TGTGCCATCAGTGAATCTGGCGGGGGCAGGGAAGAGACCCAGTACTTC. Protein product: CAISESGGGREETQYF.

The chain joins TRBV14 to TRBJ2-3, with D uncertain. The CDR3 loop spans 13 amino acids. Germline CDR1 reads SGHDN; CDR2 reads FVKESK. Trimming took 4 bases from V and 2 from J, leaving 7 bases between them. This CDR3 reads CASSLLFTDTQYF. Here the CDR3 DNA reads TGTGCCAGCAGCCTCCTTTTCACAGATACGCAGTATTTT.

The chain couples TRBV9 to TRBJ2-1, with 8 nucleotides matching TRBD2. After removal of 0 bases from V and 10 bases from J, the junction contained 9 bases not matched to a gene. From germline, CDR1 is SGDLS and CDR2 YYNGEE. The CDR3 spans 15 residues. This CDR3 is CASSVGNGRAGEQFF. In DNA, the CDR3 is TGTGCCAGCAGCGTAGGTAACGGGAGGGCCGGAGAGCAGTTCTTC. Full variable domain (remainder filled in from reference TRBV9 and TRBJ2-1): DSGVTQTPKHLITATGQRVTLRCSPRSGDLSVYWYQQSLDQGLQFLIQYYNGEERAKGNILERFSAQQFPDLHSELNLSSLELGDSALYFCASSVGNGRAGEQFFGPGTRLTVL.

The V gene is TRBV10-3, the J gene TRBJ2-6, with D possibly matching TRBD2 (6 bases). The germline CDR1 and CDR2 sequences are ENHRY and SYGVKD. The CDR3 totals 16 residues. The V end was cut by 4 bases, the J end by 0 bases, with 10 bases between. CDR3: CAISAIGGSGANVLTF. The CDR3 coding sequence is TGTGCCATCAGTGCAATCGGGGGCTCTGGGGCCAACGTCCTGACTTTC.

This chain connects TRBV28 to TRBJ2-1; the D is unclear. This CDR3 is built from 14 residues. V shed 5 bases and J shed 7 bases, with 15 bases lying between them. CDR1 and CDR2 (germline): MDHEN, SYDVKM. The CDR3 loop reads CASSPDSLLNEQFF. The CDR3 DNA is TGTGCCAGCAGTCCAGACTCTCTCTTGAATGAGCAGTTCTTC.

The chain combines TRBV27 with TRBJ2-3; possible D gene TRBD2, 5 bases. The germline CDR1 and CDR2 sequences are MNHEY and SMNVEV (reference sequence). Trimming left V 2 bases short and J 3 bases short, with 12 bases between. CDR3 length equals 15 residues. CDR3 loop: CASSLVVRGTDTQYF. The CDR3 DNA reads as TGTGCCAGCAGTTTAGTGGTGCGCGGGACAGATACGCAGTATTTT.

V is TRBV16 and J is TRBJ2-6, with 7 bases fitting TRBD1. CDR1 and CDR2 from the germline V gene are KGHSY and FQNENV. Losses at the gene ends were 1 base for V and 0 bases for J; bases not matched to a gene: 6. The CDR3 sequence is 18 residues long. CDR3: CASSQFEGALSGANVLTF. The CDR3 DNA sequence: TGTGCCAGCAGCCAATTTGAGGGGGCCCTCTCTGGGGCCAACGTCCTGACTTTC.